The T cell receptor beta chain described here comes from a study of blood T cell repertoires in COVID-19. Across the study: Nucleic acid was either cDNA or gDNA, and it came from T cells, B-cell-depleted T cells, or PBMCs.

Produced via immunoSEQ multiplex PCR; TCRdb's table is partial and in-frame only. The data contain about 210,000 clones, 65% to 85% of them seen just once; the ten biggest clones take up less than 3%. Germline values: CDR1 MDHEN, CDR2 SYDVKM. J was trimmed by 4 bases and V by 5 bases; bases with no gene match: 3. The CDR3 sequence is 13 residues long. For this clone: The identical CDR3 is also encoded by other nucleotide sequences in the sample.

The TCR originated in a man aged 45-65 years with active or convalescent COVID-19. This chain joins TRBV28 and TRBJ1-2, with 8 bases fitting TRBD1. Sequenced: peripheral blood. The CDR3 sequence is CASSLGQGYGYTF. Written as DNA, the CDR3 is TGTGCCAGCAGTCTAGGACAGGGCTATGGCTACACCTTC.